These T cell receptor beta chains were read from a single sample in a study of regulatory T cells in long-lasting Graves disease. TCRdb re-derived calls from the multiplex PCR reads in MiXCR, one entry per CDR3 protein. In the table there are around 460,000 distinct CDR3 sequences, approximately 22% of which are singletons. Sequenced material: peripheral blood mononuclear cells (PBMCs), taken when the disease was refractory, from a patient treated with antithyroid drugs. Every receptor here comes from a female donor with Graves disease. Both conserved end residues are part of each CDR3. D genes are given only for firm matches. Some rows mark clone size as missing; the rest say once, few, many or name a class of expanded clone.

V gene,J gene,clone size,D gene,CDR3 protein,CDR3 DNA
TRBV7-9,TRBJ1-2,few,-,CASSLSGAGYGYTF,TGTGCCAGCAGCTTAAGCGGCGCTGGCTATGGCTACACCTTC
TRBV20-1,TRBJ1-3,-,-,CSARVGPADTIYF,TGCAGTGCAAGGGTAGGGCCGGCAGACACCATATATTTT
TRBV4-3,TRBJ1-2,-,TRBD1,CASSPTQGTVNYGYTF,TGCGCCAGCAGCCCAACCCAAGGGACAGTTAACTATGGCTACACCTTC
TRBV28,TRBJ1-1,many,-,CASCLSDTEAFF,TGTGCCAGCTGCCTTTCGGACACTGAAGCTTTCTTT
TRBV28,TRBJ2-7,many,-,CASSDRKPSYEQYF,TGTGCCAGCAGCGACAGAAAGCCATCCTACGAGCAGTACTTC
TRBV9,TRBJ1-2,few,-,CASIPVTGISGYTF,TGTGCCAGCATCCCCGTCACAGGAATCTCTGGCTACACCTTC
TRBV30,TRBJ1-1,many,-,CAWRSQGDTEAFF,TGTGCCTGGAGAAGTCAGGGAGACACTGAAGCTTTCTTT
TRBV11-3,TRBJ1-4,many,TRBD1,CASSEDRAGSEKLFF,TGTGCCAGCAGCGAAGACAGGGCGGGAAGTGAAAAACTGTTTTTT
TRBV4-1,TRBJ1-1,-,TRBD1,CASSSPGQGTKTSF,TGCGCCAGCAGCTCACCGGGACAGGGGACAAAGACCTCCTTT
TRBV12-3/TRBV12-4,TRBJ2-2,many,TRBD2,CAEKTSGTGELFF,TGTGCCGAGAAGACTAGCGGCACCGGGGAGCTGTTTTTT